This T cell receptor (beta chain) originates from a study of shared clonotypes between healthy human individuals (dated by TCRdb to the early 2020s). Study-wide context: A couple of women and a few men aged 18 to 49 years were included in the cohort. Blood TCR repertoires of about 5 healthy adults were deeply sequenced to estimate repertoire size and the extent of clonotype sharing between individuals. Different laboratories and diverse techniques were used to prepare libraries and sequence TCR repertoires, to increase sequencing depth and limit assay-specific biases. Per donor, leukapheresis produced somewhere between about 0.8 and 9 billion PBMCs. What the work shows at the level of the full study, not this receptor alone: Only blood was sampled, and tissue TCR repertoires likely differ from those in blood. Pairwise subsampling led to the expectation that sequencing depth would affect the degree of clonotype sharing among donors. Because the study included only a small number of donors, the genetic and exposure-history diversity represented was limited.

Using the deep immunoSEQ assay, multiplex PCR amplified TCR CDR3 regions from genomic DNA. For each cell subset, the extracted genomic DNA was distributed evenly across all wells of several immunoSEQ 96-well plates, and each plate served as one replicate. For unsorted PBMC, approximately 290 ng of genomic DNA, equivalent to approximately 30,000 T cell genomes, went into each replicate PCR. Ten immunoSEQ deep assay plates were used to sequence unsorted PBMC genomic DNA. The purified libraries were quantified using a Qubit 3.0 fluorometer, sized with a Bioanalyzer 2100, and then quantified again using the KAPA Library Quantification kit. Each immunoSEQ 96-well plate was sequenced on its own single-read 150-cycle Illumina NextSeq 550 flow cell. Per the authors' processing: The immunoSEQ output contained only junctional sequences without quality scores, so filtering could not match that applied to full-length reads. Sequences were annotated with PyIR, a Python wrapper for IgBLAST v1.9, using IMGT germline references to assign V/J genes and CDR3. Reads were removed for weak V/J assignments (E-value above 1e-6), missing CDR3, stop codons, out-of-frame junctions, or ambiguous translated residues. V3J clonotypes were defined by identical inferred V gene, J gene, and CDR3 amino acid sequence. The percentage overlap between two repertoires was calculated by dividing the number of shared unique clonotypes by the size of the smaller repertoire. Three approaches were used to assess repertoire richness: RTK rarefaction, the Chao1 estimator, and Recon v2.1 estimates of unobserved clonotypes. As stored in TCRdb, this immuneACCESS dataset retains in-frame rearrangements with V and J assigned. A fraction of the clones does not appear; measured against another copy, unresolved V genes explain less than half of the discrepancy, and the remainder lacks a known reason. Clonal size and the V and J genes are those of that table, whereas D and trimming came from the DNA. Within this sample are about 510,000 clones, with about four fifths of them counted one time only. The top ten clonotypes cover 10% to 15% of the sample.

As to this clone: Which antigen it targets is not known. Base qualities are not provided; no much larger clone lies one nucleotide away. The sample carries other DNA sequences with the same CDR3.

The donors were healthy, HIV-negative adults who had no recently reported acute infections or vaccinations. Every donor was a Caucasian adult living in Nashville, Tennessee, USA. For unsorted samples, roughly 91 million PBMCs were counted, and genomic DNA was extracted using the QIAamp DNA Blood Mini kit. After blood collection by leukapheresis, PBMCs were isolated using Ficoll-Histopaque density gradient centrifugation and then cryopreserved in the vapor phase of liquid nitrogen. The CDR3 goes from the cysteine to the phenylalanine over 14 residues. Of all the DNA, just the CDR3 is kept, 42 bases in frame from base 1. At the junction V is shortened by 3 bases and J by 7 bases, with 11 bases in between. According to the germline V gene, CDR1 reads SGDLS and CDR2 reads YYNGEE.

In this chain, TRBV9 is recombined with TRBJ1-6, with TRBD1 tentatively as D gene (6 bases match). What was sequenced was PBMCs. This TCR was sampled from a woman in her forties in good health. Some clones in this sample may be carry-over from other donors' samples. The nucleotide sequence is TGTGCCAGCAGCGGAACAGGGACCAATTCACCCCTCCACTTT. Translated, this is CASSGTGTNSPLHF.